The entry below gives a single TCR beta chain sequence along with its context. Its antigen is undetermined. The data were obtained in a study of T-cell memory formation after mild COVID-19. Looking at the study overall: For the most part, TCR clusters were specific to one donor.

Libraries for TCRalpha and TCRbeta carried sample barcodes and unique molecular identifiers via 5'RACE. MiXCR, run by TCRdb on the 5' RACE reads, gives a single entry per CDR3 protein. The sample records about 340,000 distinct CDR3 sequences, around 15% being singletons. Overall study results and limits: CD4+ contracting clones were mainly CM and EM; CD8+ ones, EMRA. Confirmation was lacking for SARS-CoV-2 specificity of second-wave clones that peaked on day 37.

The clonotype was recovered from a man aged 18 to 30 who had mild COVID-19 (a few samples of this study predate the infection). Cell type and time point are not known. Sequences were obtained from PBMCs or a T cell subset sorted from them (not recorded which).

In DNA form, the CDR3 reads TGTGCCAGCAGCTCGATTGCCTCCGGGACAGGGTCCCCACCCCTCCACTTT. Translating it yields CASSSIASGTGSPPLHF. The chain combines TRBV7-2 with TRBJ1-6, with TRBD1 identical over 9 bases. CDR1 SGHTA and CDR2 FQGNSA come from the germline V gene. V lost 4 bases and J lost 11; bases outside the gene matches: 15. The CDR3 runs 17 residues.